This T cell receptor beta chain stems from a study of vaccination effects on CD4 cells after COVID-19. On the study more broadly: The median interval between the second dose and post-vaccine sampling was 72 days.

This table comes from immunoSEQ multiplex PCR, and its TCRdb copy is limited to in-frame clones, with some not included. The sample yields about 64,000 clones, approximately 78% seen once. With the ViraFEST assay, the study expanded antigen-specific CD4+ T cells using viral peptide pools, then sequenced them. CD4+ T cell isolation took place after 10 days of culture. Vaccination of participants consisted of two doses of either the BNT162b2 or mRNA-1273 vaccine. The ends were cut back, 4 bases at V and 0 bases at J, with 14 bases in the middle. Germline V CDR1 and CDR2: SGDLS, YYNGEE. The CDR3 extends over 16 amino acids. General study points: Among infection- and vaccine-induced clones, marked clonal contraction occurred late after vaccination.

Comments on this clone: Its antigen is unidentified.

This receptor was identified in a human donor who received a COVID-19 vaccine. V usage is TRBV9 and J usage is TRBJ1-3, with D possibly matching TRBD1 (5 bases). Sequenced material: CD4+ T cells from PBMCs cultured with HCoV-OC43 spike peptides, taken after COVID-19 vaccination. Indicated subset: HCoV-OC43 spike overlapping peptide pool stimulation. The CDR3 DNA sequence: TGTGCCAGCAGCATACGGGACGGGAACTCTGGAAACACCATATATTTT. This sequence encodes CASSIRDGNSGNTIYF. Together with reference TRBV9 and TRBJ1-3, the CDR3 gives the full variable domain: DSGVTQTPKHLITATGQRVTLRCSPRSGDLSVYWYQQSLDQGLQFLIQYYNGEERAKGNILERFSAQQFPDLHSELNLSSLELGDSALYFCASSIRDGNSGNTIYFGEGSWLTVV.